This TCR beta chain was captured in a study of cytomegalovirus exposure and HLA in healthy donors. Overall study: Earlier, 100 million to 120 million unique TCR beta sequences were recovered from about 200 million T cells by an analysis.

The CDR3 totals 16 residues. Trimming took off 0 bases at V and 3 bases at J, with 13 bases between the two ends. Germline CDR1 SGHKS, CDR2 YYEKEE (reference sequence). The PCR made use of 60 Vbeta and 13 Jbeta primers. Method: immunoSEQ multiplex PCR; TCRdb's copy keeps in-frame clones and lacks some. The sample has 55,000 to 75,000 clones, 70% to 85% seen once. A note on this clone: Its antigen is unknown.

Study-wide findings and caveats: TCR beta V segments were, for the most part, productive about 90% or about 30% of the time in an earlier analysis.

Material: PBMCs. The chain employs TRBV5-5 and TRBJ1-5; no firm D call. This receptor was identified in a human donor in good health. CDR3 nucleotides: TGTGCCAGCAGCTTGGCCGGGTGGTTGAACAATCAGCCCCAGCATTTT. Protein product: CASSLAGWLNNQPQHF.